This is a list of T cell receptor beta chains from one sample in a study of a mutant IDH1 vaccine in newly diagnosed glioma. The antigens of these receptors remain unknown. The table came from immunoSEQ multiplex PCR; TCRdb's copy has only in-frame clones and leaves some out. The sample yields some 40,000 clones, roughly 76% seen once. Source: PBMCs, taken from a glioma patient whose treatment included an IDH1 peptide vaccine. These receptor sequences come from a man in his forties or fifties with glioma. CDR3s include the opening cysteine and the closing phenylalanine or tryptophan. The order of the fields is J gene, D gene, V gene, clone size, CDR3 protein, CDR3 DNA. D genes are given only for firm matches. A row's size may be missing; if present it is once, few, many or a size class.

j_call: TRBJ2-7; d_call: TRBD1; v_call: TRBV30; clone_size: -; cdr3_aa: CAWSGLGTDYEQYF; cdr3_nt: TGTGCCTGGAGTGGCCTGGGGACAGACTACGAGCAGTACTTC
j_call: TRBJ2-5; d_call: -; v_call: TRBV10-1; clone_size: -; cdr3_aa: CASRSGLQETQYF; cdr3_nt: TGCGCCAGCAGATCAGGACTACAAGAGACCCAGTACTTC
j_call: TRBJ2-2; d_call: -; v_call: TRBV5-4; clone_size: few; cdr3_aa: CASTLTGNTGELFF; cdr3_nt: TGTGCCAGCACTCTAACAGGGAACACCGGGGAGCTGTTTTTT
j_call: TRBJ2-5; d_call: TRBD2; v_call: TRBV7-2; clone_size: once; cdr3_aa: CASNAAGGMYGQYF; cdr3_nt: TGTGCCAGCAACGCAGCGGGAGGGATGTACGGGCAGTACTTC
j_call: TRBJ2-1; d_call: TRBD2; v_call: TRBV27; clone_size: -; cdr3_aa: CASSLVGGLALYNEQFF; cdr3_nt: TGTGCCAGCAGTCTCGTGGGGGGACTAGCACTCTACAATGAGCAGTTCTTC
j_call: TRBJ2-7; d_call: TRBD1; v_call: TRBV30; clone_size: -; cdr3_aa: CAWNTGDSYEQYF; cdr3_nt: TGTGCCTGGAATACAGGGGACTCCTACGAGCAGTACTTC
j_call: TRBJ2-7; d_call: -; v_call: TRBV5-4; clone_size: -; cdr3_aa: CASSWKGSTSYEQYF; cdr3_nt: TGTGCCAGCAGCTGGAAGGGTTCTACCTCCTACGAGCAGTACTTC
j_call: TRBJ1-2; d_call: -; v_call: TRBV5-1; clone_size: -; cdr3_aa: CASSGNYGYTF; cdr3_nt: TGCGCCAGCAGCGGCAACTATGGCTACACCTTC
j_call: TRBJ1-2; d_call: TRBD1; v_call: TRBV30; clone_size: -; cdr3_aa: CAWSVLRQGANYGYTF; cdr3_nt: TGTGCCTGGAGTGTACTTCGACAGGGGGCGAACTATGGCTACACCTTC
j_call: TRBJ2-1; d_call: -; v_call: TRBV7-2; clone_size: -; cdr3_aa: CASSRVASGQFF; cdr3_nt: TGTGCCAGCAGTCGAGTAGCCTCTGGGCAGTTCTTC
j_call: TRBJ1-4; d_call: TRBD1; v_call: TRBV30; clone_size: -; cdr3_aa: CAWRGQGVNEKLFF; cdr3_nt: TGTGCCTGGAGGGGACAGGGCGTTAATGAAAAACTGTTTTTT
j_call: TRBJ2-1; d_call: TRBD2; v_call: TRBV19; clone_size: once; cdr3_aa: CASSIDRTSGNTNEQFF; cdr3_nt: TGTGCCAGTAGTATAGATCGGACTAGCGGGAACACCAATGAGCAGTTCTTC
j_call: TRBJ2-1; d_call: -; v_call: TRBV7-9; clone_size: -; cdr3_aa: CASRSTSFEQFF; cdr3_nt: TGTGCCAGCAGGTCAACTAGTTTTGAGCAGTTCTTC
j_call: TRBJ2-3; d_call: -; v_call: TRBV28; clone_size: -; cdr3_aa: CASSGGGTSTDTQYF; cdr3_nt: TGTGCCAGCAGTGGAGGAGGAACTAGCACAGATACGCAGTATTTT
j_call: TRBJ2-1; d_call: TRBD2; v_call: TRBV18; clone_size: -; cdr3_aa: CASSPALAGFGNEQFF; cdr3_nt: TGTGCCAGCTCACCAGCCCTAGCGGGGTTTGGAAATGAGCAGTTCTTC
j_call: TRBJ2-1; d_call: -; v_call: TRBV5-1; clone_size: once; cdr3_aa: CASSLVGGPYNEQFF; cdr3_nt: TGCGCCAGCAGCTTGGTCGGGGGGCCCTACAATGAGCAGTTCTTC
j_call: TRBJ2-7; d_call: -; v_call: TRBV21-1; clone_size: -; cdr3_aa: CASSKVGQGTSGGSYEQYF; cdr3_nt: -
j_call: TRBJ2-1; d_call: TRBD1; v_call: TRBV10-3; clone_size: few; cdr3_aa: CAISRDSDDNEQFF; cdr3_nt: TGTGCCATCAGCCGGGACAGCGATGACAATGAGCAGTTCTTC
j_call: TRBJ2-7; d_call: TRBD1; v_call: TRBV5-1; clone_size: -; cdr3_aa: CASSAPGQINYEQYF; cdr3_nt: TGCGCCAGCAGCGCCCCGGGACAGATAAACTACGAGCAGTACTTC
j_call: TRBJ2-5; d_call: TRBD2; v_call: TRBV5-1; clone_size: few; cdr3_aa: CASSRGLAEETQYF; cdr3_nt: TGCGCCAGCAGCCGGGGACTAGCGGAAGAGACCCAGTACTTC
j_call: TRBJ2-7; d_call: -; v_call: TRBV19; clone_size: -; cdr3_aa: CASSLTGYGEQYF; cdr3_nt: TGTGCCAGTAGTCTTACAGGGTACGGCGAGCAGTACTTC
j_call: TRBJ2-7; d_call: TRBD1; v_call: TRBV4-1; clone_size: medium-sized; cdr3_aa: CASSQVGTGPYEQYF; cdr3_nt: TGCGCCAGCAGCCAAGTGGGGACAGGCCCCTACGAGCAGTACTTC
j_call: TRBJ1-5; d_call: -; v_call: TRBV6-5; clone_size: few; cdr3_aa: CASSLGRSNQPQHF; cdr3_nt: TGTGCCAGCAGCCTCGGACGGAGCAATCAGCCCCAGCATTTT
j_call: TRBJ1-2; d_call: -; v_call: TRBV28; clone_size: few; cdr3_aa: CASNPGQGGYTF; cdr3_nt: TGTGCCAGCAACCCGGGACAAGGTGGCTACACCTTC
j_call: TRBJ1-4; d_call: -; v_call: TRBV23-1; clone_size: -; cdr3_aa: CASSQSHRGCEKLFF; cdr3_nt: TGCGCCAGCAGTCAATCGCACAGAGGGTGTGAAAAACTGTTTTTT
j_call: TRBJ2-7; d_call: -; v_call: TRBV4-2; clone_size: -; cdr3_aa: CASRQTTVGDEQYF; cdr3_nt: TGTGCCAGCAGACAGACCACCGTGGGGGACGAGCAGTACTTC
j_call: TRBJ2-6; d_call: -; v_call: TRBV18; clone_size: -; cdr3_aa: CASSPPTGISGANVLTF; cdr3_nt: TGTGCCAGCTCACCACCGACAGGCATCTCTGGGGCCAACGTCCTGACTTTC
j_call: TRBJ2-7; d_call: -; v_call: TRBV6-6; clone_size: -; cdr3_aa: CASSTPDRFSYEQYF; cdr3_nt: TGTGCCAGCAGTACCCCGGACAGATTTTCCTACGAGCAGTACTTC
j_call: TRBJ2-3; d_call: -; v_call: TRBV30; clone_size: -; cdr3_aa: CAWSQGGGFTDTQYF; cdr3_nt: TGTGCCTGGAGCCAAGGGGGGGGCTTCACAGATACGCAGTATTTT
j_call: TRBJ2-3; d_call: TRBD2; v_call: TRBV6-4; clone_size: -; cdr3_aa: CASSEKAGGPDTQYF; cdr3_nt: TGTGCCAGCAGTGAAAAAGCGGGGGGGCCAGATACGCAGTATTTT